This entry features one T cell receptor beta chain sequence. The germline gives CDR1 MNHNY, CDR2 SVGAGI (reference sequence). The CDR3 loop spans 16 amino acids. The J segment lost 1 base and the V segment lost 6 bases, leaving 11 bases of the junction unmatched. The data stem from a study of blood T cell repertoires in COVID-19. Using immunoSEQ multiplex PCR, the repertoire was profiled, and TCRdb retains in-frame clones only, with some absent. The sample includes 40,000 to 50,000 clones, 80% to 90% of them seen just once. This sequence joins TRBV6-6 and TRBJ2-7; 8 bases are shared with TRBD1. The TCR comes from a human donor in a cohort sampled during active COVID-19. Input material: peripheral blood. This chain's CDR3 is CASRRLTGTGSYEQYF. The CDR3 DNA reads as TGTGCCAGCAGACGGTTAACCGGGACAGGATCCTACGAGCAGTACTTC.